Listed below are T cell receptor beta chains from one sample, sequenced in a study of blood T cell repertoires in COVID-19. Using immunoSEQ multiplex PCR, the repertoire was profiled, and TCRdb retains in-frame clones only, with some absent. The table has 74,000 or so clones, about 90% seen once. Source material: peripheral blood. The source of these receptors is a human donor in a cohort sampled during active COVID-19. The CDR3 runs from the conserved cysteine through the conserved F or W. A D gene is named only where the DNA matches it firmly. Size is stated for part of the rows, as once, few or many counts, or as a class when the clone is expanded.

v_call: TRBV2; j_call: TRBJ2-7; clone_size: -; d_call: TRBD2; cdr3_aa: CASRTSGLGVNEQYF; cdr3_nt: TGTGCCAGCAGGACGTCGGGACTAGGGGTCAACGAGCAGTACTTC
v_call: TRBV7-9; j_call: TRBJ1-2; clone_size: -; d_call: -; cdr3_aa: CASSRTAQGSHYGYTF; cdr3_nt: TGTGCCAGCAGCCGAACGGCACAGGGATCGCACTATGGCTACACCTTC
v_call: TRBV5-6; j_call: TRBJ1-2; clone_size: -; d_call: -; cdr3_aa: CASSLGSGPIYGYTF; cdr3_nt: TGTGCCAGCAGCTTGGGTTCCGGTCCGATCTATGGCTACACCTTC
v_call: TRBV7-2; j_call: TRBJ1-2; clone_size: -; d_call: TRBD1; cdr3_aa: CASNKGQPNYGYTF; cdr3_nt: TGTGCCAGCAACAAGGGACAGCCTAACTATGGCTACACCTTC
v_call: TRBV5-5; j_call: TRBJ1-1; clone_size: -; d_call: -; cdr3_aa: CASSLFGGTEAFF; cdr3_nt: TGTGCCAGCAGCTTATTCGGGGGCACTGAAGCTTTCTTT
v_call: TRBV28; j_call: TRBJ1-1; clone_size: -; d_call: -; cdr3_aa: CASSSGGRTEAFF; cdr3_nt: TGTGCCAGCAGTTCCGGCGGGCGCACTGAAGCTTTCTTT
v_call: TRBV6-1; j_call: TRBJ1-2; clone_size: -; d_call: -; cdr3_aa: CASSEATGATNYGYTF; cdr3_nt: TGTGCCAGCAGTGAAGCGACGGGAGCTACTAACTATGGCTACACCTTC
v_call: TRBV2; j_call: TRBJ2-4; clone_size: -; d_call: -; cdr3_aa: CASSEARGVAKNIQYF; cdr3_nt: TGTGCCAGCAGTGAAGCAAGAGGAGTAGCCAAAAACATTCAGTACTTC
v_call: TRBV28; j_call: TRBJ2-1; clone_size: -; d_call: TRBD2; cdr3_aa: CATASGRGHEQFF; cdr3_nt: TGTGCCACCGCTAGCGGGAGGGGTCATGAGCAGTTCTTC
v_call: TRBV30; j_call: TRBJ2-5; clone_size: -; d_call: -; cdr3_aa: CAWSLQGETQYF; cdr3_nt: TGTGCCTGGAGCTTACAGGGAGAGACCCAGTACTTC
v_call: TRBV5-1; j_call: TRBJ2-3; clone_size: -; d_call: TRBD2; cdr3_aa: CASSLLGLAGGTDTQYF; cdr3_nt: TGCGCCAGCAGCCTTCTGGGACTAGCGGGGGGCACAGATACGCAGTATTTT
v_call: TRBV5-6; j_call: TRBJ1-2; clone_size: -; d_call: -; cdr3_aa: CASSLQAGVSGYTF; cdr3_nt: TGTGCCAGCAGCCTGCAGGCCGGGGTCTCGGGCTACACCTTC
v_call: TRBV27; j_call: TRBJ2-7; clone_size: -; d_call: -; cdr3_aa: CASRRSVSSYEQYF; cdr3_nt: TGTGCCAGCAGACGTAGCGTTAGCTCCTACGAGCAGTACTTC
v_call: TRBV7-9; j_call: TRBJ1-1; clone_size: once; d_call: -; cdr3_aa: CASSLLNEAFF; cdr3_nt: TGTGCCAGCAGCTTACTAAATGAAGCTTTCTTT
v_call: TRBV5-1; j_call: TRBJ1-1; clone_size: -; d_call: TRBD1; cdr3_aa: CASSLGQGGTEAFF; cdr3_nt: TGCGCCAGCAGCTTGGGACAGGGCGGCACTGAAGCTTTCTTT
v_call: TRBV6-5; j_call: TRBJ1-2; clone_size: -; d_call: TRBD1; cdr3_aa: CASRQQGANGYTF; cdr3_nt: TGTGCCAGCAGACAACAGGGGGCCAATGGCTACACCTTC
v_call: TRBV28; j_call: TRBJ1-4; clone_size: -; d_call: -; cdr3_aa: CASTPQGTNEKLFF; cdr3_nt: TGTGCCAGCACTCCCCAGGGAACTAATGAAAAACTGTTTTTT
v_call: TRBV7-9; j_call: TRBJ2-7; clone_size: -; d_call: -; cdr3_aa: CASSLWGTYEQYF; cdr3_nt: TGTGCCAGCAGCTTATGGGGCACCTACGAGCAGTACTTC
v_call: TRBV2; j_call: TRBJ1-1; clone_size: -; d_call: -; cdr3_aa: CASSVTEAFF; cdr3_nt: TGTGCCAGCAGCGTGACTGAAGCTTTCTTT
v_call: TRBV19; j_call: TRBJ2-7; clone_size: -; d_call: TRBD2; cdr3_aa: CASSKRWSSGLQNEQYF; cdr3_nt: TGTGCCAGTAGTAAGCGGTGGAGTAGCGGGCTGCAGAACGAGCAGTACTTC
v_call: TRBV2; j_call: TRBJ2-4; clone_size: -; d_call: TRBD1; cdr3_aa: CASSEEGAAKNIQYF; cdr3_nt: TGTGCCAGCAGTGAAGAGGGGGCGGCCAAAAACATTCAGTACTTC
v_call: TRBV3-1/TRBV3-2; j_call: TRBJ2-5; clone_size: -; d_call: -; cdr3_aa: CASSQDPLAPETQYF; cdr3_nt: TGTGCCAGCAGCCAAGATCCTCTGGCCCCGGAGACCCAGTACTTC
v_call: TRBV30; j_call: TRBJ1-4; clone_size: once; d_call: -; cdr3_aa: CAWSVHRVKEKLFF; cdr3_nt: TGTGCCTGGAGTGTACACAGGGTAAAAGAAAAACTGTTTTTT
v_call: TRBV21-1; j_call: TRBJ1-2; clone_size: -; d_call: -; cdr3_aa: CASSKMRQLHYGYTF; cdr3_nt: TGTGCCAGCAGCAAAATGAGACAGCTTCACTATGGCTACACCTTC
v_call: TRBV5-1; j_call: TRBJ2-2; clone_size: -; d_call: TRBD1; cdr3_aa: CASSEGQGGTGELFF; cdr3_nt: TGCGCCAGCAGCGAGGGACAGGGAGGCACCGGGGAGCTGTTTTTT
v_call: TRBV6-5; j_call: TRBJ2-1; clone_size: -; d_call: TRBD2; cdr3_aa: CALGRGLGFF; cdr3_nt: TGTGCCTTGGGGAGGGGTTTAGGGTTCTTC
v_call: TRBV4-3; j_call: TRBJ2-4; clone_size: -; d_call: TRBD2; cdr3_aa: CASSRDSGTAKNIQYF; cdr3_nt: TGCGCCAGCAGCCGAGATAGCGGGACCGCCAAAAACATTCAGTACTTC
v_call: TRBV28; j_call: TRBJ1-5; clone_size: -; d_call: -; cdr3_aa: CATLVGGNQPQHF; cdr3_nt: TGTGCCACCCTCGTCGGGGGCAATCAGCCCCAGCATTTT
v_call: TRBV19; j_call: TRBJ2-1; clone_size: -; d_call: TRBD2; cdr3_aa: CATQTSGSSYEQFF; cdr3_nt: TGTGCCACCCAAACTAGCGGGAGTAGCTATGAGCAGTTCTTC
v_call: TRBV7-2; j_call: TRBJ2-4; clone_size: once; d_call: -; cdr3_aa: CASSLERLAWVAKNIQYF; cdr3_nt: TGTGCCAGCAGCTTAGAGAGGCTAGCGTGGGTGGCCAAAAACATTCAGTACTTC
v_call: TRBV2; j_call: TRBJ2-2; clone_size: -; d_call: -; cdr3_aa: CASRGQFGTGELFF; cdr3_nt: TGTGCCAGCAGAGGACAGTTTGGCACCGGGGAGCTGTTTTTT
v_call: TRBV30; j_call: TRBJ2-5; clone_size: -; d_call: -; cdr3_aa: CAWTHAGTQYF; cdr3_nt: TGTGCCTGGACCCACGCGGGGACCCAGTACTTC
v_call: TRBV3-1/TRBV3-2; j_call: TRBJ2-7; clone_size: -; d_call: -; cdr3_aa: CASSHEPNSYGQYF; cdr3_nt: TGTGCCAGCAGCCATGAGCCCAACTCCTACGGGCAGTACTTC
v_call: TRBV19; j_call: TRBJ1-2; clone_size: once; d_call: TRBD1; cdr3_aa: CASSMSPPFIYRDRGYGYTF; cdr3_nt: TGTGCCAGTAGTATGAGCCCCCCCTTTATTTACCGGGACAGGGGCTATGGCTACACCTTC
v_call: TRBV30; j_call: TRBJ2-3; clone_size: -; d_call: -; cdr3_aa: CAWRRDSSTDTQYF; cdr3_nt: TGTGCCTGGAGGCGGGACTCTAGCACAGATACGCAGTATTTT
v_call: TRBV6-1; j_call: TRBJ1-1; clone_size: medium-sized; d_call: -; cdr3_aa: CASSEGTLKTEAFF; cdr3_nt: TGTGCCAGCAGTGAAGGGACATTAAAAACTGAAGCTTTCTTT
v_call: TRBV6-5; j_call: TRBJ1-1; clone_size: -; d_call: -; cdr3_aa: CASRALQILNTEAFF; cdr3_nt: TGTGCCAGCAGGGCCCTACAGATCTTGAACACTGAAGCTTTCTTT
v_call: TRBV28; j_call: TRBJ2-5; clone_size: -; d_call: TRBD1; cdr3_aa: CASSLKGAVETQYF; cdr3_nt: TGTGCCAGCAGTTTAAAGGGGGCCGTAGAGACCCAGTACTTC
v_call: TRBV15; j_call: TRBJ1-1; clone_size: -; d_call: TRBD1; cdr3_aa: CATSRTGGSTEAFF; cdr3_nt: TGTGCCACCAGCAGAACAGGGGGCAGCACTGAAGCTTTCTTT
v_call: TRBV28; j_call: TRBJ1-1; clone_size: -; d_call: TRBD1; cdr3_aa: CASSLPPTGAAFF; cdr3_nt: TGTGCCAGCAGTTTACCCCCCACAGGGGCGGCTTTCTTT
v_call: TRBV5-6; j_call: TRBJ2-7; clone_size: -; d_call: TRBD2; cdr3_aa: CASSFYRAGGVPYEQYF; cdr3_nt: TGTGCCAGCAGCTTCTACCGGGCGGGAGGGGTACCCTACGAGCAGTACTTC
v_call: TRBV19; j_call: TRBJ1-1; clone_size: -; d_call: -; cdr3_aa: CASSIQGKNTEAFF; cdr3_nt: TGTGCCAGTAGTATCCAGGGGAAAAACACTGAAGCTTTCTTT
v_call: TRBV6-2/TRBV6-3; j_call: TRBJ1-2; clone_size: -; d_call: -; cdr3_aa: CASSSRRGVGFYGYTF; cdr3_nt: TGTGCCAGCAGCTCCCGCCGGGGAGTAGGTTTCTATGGCTACACCTTC
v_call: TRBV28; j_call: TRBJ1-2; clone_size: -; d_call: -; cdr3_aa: CASSSHRVANYGYTF; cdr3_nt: TGTGCCAGCAGTTCCCACAGGGTGGCTAACTATGGCTACACCTTC